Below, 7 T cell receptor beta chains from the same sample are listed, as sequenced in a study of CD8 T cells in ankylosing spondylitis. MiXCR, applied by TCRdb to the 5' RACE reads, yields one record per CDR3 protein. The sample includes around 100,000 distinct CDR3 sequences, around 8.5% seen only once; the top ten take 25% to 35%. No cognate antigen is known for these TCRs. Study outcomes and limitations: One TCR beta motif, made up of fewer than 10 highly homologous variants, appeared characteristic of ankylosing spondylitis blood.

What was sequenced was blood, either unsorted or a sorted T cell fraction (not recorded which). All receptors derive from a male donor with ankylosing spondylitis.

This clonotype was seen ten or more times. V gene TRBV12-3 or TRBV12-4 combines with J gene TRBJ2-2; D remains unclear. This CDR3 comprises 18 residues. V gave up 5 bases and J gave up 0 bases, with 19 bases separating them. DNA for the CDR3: TGTGCCAGCAGTGATTCATCGGGTTCGCTAACGAACACCGGGGAGCTGTTTTTT. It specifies CASSDSSGSLTNTGELFF.

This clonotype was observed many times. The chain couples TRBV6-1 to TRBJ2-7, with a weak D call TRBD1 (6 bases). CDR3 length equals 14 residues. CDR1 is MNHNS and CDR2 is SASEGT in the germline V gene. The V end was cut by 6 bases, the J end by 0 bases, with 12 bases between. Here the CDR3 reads CASSFTGSSYEQYV. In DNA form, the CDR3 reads TGTGCCAGCAGCTTTACAGGGAGCTCCTACGAGCAGTACGTC.

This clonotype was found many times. The DNA of the CDR3 is TGTGCCAGCAGTTTGGTGGACGCGAACACTGAAGCTTTCTTT. Protein: CASSLVDANTEAFF. The J gene is TRBJ1-1, the V gene TRBV12-3 or TRBV12-4; D call uncertain. There are 14 residues in the CDR3. V was shortened by 3 bases and J by 1 base, with 9 bases between the two germline ends.

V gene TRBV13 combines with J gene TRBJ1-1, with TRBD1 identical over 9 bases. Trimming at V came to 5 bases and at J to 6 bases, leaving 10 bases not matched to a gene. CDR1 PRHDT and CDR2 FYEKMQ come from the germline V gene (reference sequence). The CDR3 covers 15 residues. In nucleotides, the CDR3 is TGTGCCAGCAGCCCGCCGGGGACAGGGTGGCCTGAAGCTTTCTTT. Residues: CASSPPGTGWPEAFF.

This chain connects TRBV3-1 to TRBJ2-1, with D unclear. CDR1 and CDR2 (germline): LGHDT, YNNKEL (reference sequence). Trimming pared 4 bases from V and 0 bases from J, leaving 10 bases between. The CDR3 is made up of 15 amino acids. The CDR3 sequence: CASSPDVSSYNEQFF. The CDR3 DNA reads TGTGCCAGCAGCCCCGACGTGAGCTCCTACAATGAGCAGTTCTTC.

In DNA, the CDR3 is TGTGCCAGCAGTTTACTCGGGCTAGACGAGTTGGGTTGCGAGCAGTTCTTC. Protein: CASSLLGLDELGCEQFF. The genes are TRBV28 and TRBJ2-1; D gene ambiguous. Germline values: CDR1 MDHEN, CDR2 SYDVKM. Trimming removed 2 bases from V and 10 bases from J, with 24 bases in between. This CDR3 comprises 17 residues. The entire variable domain, with the rest obtained from reference TRBV28 and TRBJ2-1, is as follows: DVKVTQSSRYLVKRTGEKVFLECVQDMDHENMFWYRQDPGLGLRLIYFSYDVKMKEKGDIPEGYSVSREKKERFSLILESASTNQTSMYLCASSLLGLDELGCEQFFGPGTRLTVL.

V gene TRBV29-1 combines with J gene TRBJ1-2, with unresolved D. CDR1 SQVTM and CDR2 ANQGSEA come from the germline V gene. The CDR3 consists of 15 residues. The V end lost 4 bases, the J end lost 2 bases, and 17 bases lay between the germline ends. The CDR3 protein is CSVGSSLITNYGYTF. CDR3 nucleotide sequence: TGCAGCGTTGGAAGCAGCTTAATAACCAACTATGGCTACACCTTC.